These 7 T cell receptor beta chains were sequenced from one sample in a study of Tregs in tolerant kidney transplant recipients. Libraries were prepared by immunoSEQ multiplex PCR; TCRdb keeps only in-frame clonotypes and omits some of them. The listing records around 10,000 clones. Recipients received nonmyeloablative bone marrow transplants from related graft donors, with transient mixed chimerism. Sequenced here: CD8+ T cells from blood (PBMCs), sampled 24 months after the transplant. The receptors come from a human patient who received a combined kidney and bone marrow transplant. The T cells may partly be graft donor cells.

As for this clone: The CDR3 end is not reached by the read, which stops 3 residues before it; the germline J gene fills it in. This chain connects TRBV5-1 to TRBJ2-3; D gene ambiguous. V lost 0 bases and J 6 bases, leaving 8 bases between the germline ends. Germline V gives CDR1 SGHRS, CDR2 YFSETQ. This CDR3 comprises 13 residues. CDR3 DNA, as far as it was read: TGCGCCAGCAGCTTGGACTCTCCGGATACG. Protein product: CASSLDSPDT. From start to end, the CDR3 is CASSLDSPDTQYF. The full variable domain, completed using reference TRBV5-1 and TRBJ2-3, is KAGVTQTPRYLIKTRGQQVTLSCSPISGHRSVSWYQQTPGQGLQFLFEYFSETQRNKGNFPGRFSGRQFSNSRSEMNVSTLELGDSALYLCASSLDSPDTQYFGPGTRLTVL.

As concerns this clone: The read is 3 residues too short to cover the CDR3 end, so that end is filled in from the germline J gene. This chain connects TRBV6-7 to TRBJ1-4; possibly TRBD1 for D (5 bases). TRBV6-7 is annotated as an ORF whose role is uncertain. This CDR3 contains 14 residues. Trimming removed 2 bases at V and 5 bases at J, with 9 bases between. CDR3 DNA (partial): TGTGCCAGCAGTTACGGGGGGATGAATGAAAAA. Translation gives CASSYGGMNEK. The CDR3 as a whole reads CASSYGGMNEKLFF.

A remark on this clone: The DNA ends 3 residues before the CDR3 does, and the rest of the CDR3 is filled in from the germline J gene. The chain couples TRBV5-1 to TRBJ2-3; TRBD2 aligns across 7 bases. The V gene end was trimmed by 0 bases and the J gene end by 0 bases; junction bases not matched to a gene: 4. CDR1 is SGHRS, CDR2 YFSETQ, per germline. CDR3 length: 16 residues. Partial CDR3 DNA: TGCGCCAGCAGCTTGGTGGCTAGCGGTAGCACAGATACG. Its protein is CASSLVASGSTDT. The CDR3 as a whole reads CASSLVASGSTDTQYF.

Concerning this clone itself: The CDR3 goes on 3 residues after the read ends, and that part is filled in from the germline J gene. This chain links TRBV6-1 with TRBJ2-7; D perhaps matches TRBD2 (6 bases). Deletions cut 3 bases from V and 2 bases from J, with 14 bases between. This CDR3 has 15 amino acids. Germline values: CDR1 MNHNS, CDR2 SASEGT. The CDR3 region is CASSDLPGVTYEQYF. The part of the CDR3 DNA that was read is TGTGCCAGCAGTGATTTGCCGGGGGTTACCTACGAG.

Concerning this clone itself: Coverage ceases 3 residues before the CDR3 finishes, and the germline J gene fills in the end. The gene calls are TRBV7-9 and TRBJ2-7; D is possibly TRBD1 (5 bases). V gave up 2 bases and J gave up 5 bases, with 10 bases separating them. CDR1 and CDR2 from the germline V gene are SEHNR and FQNEAQ (reference sequence). The CDR3 runs to 13 residues. CDR3 DNA, as far as it was read: TGTGCCAGCAGCTTAACAGGTATCGACGAG. Its translation is CASSLTGIDE. The complete CDR3 reads CASSLTGIDEQYF.

Of note for this clone: Coverage ceases 3 residues before the CDR3 finishes, and the germline J gene fills in the end. The gene calls are TRBV7-3 and TRBJ2-5; D may be TRBD1 (6 bases). This CDR3 contains 15 residues. Deletions cut 3 bases from V and 0 bases from J, with 11 bases between. Germline V CDR1 and CDR2: SGHTA, FQGTGA. The covered CDR3 bases are TGTGCCAGCAGCTTGGGACATACGTACCAAGAGACC. Translated, it gives CASSLGHTYQET. The complete CDR3 protein is CASSLGHTYQETQYF.

The CDR3 DNA, read in part, is TGTGCCAGCAGTACCCCTTGGGAGGGGGATACG. Its translation is CASSTPWEGDT. The entire CDR3 protein is CASSTPWEGDTQYF. This rearrangement joins TRBV2 to TRBJ2-3, with TRBD2 matching 7 bases. The read falls 3 residues short of the CDR3 end, and the missing part is taken from the germline J gene. Germline V gene sequence: CDR1 SNHLY, CDR2 FYNNEI. With V trimmed by 5 bases and J by 6 bases, 8 bases remained unmatched. This CDR3 has 14 amino acids.